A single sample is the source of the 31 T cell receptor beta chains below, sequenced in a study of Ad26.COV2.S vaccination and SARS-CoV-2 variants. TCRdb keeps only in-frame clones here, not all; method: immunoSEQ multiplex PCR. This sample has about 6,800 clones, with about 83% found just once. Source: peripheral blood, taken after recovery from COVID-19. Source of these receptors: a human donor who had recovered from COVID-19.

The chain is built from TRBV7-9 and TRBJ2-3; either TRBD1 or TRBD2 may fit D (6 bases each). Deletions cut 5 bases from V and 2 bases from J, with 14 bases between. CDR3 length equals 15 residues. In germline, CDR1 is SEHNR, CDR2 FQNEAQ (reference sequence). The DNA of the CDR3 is TGTGCCAGCAGCCCCCGGGGGACAAACACAGATACGCAGTATTTT. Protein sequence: CASSPRGTNTDTQYF.

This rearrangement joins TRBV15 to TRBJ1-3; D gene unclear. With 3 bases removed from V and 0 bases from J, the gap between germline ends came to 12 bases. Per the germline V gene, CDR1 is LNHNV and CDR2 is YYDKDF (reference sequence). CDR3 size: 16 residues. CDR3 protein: CATSRDFLSSGNTIYF. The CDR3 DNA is TGTGCCACCAGCAGGGACTTCCTCAGCTCTGGAAACACCATATATTTT.

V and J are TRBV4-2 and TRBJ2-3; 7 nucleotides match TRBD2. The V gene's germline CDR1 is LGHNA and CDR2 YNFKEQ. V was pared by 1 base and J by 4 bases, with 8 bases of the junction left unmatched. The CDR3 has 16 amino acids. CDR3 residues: CASSQGGEGRADTQYF. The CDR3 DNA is TGTGCCAGCAGCCAAGGGGGGGAGGGCCGAGCAGATACGCAGTATTTT.

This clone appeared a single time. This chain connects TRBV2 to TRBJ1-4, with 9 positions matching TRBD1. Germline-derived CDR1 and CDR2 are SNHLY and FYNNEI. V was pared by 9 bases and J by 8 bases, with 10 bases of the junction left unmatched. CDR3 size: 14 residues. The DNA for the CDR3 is TGTGCCAGTCGGCTACAGGGGGCAGAAGAAAAACTGTTTTTT. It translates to CASRLQGAEEKLFF.

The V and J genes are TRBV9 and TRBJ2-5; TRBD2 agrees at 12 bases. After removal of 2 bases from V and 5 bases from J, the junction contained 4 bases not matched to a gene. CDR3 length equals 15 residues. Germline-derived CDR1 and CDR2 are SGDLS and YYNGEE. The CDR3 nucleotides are TGTGCCAGCAGCGTGGCTAGCGGGAGGGGGGAGACCCAGTACTTC. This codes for CASSVASGRGETQYF.

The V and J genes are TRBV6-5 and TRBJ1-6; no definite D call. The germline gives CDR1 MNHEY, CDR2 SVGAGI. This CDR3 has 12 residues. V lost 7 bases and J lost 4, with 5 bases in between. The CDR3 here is CASKGYNSPLHF. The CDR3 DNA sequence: TGTGCCAGCAAAGGTTATAATTCACCCCTCCACTTT.

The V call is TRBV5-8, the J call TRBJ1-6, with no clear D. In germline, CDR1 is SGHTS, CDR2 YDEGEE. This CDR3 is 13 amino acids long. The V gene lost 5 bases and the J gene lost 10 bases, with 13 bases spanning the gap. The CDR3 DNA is TGTGCCAGCAGTGTGGGGAAGGACTCACCCCTCCACTTT. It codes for CASSVGKDSPLHF.

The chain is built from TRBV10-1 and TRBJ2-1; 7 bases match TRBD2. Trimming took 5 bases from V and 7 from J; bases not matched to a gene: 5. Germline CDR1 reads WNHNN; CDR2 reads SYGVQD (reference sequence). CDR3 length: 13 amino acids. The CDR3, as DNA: TGCGCCAGCAGTCCGGGACTATTAAATGAGCAGTTCTTC. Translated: CASSPGLLNEQFF.

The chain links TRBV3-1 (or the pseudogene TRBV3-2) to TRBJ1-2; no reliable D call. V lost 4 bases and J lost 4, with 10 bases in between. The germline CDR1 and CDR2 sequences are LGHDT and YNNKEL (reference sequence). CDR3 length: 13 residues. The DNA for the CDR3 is TGTGCCAGCAGCCGATCTGAAGGCTATGGCTACACCTTC. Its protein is CASSRSEGYGYTF.

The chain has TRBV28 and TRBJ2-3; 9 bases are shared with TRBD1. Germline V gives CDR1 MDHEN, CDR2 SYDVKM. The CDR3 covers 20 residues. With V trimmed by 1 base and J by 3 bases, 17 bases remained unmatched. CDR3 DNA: TGTGCCAGCAGTTTATTTTATAGTTTGACGGGACAGGGACTGACAGATACGCAGTATTTT. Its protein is CASSLFYSLTGQGLTDTQYF.

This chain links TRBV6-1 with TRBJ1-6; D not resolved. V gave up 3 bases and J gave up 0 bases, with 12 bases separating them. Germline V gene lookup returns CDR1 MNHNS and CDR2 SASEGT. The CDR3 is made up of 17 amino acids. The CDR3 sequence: CASSDSPLSSYNSPLHF. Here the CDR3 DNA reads TGTGCCAGCAGTGACAGCCCGTTGAGCTCCTATAATTCACCCCTCCACTTT.

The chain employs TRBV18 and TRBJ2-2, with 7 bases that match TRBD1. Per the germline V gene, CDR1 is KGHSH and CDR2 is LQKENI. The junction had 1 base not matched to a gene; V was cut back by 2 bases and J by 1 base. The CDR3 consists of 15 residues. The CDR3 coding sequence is TGTGCCAGCTCACCATGGACAGGGAACACCGGGGAGCTGTTTTTT. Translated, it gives CASSPWTGNTGELFF.

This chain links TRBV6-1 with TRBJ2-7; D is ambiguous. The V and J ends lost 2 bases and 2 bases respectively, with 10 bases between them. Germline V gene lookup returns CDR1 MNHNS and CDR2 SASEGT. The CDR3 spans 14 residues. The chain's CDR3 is CASSERIPPYEQYF. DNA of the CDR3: TGTGCCAGCAGTGAACGGATCCCGCCCTACGAGCAGTACTTC.

In nucleotides, the CDR3 is TGTGCCAGTACCGGGACAGGGGGATTAGTAGGAGAAAAACTGTTTTTT. Amino acids: CASTGTGGLVGEKLFF. The chain joins TRBV19 to TRBJ1-4, with TRBD1 matching over 11 bases. V was clipped by 7 bases and J by 8 bases; unmatched bases: 12. The length of the CDR3 is 16 residues. Germline V lookup: CDR1 LNHDA, CDR2 SQIVND (reference sequence).

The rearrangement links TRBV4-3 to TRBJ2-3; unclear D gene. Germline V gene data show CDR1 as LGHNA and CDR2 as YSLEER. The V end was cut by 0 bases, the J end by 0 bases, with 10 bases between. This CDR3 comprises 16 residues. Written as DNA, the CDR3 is TGCGCCAGCAGCCAAGATAGCCTATCTAGCACAGATACGCAGTATTTT. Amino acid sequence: CASSQDSLSSTDTQYF.

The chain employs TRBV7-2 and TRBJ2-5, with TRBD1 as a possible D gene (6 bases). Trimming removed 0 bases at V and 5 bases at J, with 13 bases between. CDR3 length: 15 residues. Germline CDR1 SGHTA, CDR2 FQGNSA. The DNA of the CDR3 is TGTGCCAGCAGCTTAGCGAGTAACAGGGTCGAGACCCAGTACTTC. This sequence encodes CASSLASNRVETQYF.

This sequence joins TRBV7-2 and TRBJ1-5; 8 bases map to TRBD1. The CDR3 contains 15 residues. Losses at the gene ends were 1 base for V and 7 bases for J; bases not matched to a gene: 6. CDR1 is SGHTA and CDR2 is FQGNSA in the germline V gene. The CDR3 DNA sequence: TGTGCCAGCAGCTTAGGGACAGGGCTGTGGCAGCCCCAGCATTTT. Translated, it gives CASSLGTGLWQPQHF.

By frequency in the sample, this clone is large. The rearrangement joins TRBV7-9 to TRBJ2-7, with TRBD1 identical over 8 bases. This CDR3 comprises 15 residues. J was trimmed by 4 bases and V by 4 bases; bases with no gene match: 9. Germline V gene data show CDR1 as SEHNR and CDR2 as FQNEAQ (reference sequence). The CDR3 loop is CASSSPGQGMYEQYF. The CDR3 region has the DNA TGTGCCAGCAGCTCCCCCGGACAGGGAATGTACGAGCAGTACTTC. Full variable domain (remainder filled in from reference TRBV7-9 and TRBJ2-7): DTGVSQNPRHKITKRGQNVTFRCDPISEHNRLYWYRQTLGQGPEFLTYFQNEAQLEKSRLLSDRFSAERPKGSFSTLEIQRTEQGDSAMYLCASSSPGQGMYEQYFGPGTRLTVT.

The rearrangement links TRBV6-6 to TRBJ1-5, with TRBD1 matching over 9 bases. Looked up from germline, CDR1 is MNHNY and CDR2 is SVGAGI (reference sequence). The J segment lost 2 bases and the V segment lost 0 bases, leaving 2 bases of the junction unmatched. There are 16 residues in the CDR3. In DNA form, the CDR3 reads TGTGCCAGCAGTTACTCGGGACAGGGAGGCAATCAGCCCCAGCATTTT. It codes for CASSYSGQGGNQPQHF.

Here the CDR3 DNA reads TGTGCCAGCAGCACCCGAGGAAGGCCGAGCACAGAGACCCAGTACTTC. Translation: CASSTRGRPSTETQYF. V is TRBV7-2 and J is TRBJ2-5, with D hard to call. Trimming removed 5 bases from V and 4 bases from J, with 20 bases in between. Germline V gives CDR1 SGHTA, CDR2 FQGNSA. The CDR3 covers 16 residues.

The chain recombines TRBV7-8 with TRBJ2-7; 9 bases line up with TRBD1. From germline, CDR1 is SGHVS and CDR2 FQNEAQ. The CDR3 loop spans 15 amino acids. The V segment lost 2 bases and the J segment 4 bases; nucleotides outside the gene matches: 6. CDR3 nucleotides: TGTGCCAGCAGCTTACTAGGGACAGGGAATTACGAGCAGTACTTC. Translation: CASSLLGTGNYEQYF.

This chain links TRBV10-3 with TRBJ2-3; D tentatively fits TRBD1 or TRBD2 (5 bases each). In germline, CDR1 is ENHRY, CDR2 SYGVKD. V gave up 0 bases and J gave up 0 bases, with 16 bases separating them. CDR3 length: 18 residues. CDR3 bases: TGTGCCATCAGTGAGTCGAAGGGGACGGTGCCTAGCACAGATACGCAGTATTTT. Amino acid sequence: CAISESKGTVPSTDTQYF.

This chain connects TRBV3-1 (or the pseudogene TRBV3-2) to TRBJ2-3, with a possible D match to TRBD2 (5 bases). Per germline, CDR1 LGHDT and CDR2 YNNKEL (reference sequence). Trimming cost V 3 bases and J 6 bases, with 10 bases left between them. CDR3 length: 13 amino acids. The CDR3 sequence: CASSHRGRDTQYF. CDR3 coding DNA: TGTGCCAGCAGCCACCGAGGGCGGGATACGCAGTATTTT.

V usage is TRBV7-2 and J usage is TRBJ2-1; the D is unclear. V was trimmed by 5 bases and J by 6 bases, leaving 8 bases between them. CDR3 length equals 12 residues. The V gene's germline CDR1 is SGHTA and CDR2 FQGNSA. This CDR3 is CASSHGGNEQFF. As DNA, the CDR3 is TGTGCCAGCAGCCACGGTGGCAATGAGCAGTTCTTC.

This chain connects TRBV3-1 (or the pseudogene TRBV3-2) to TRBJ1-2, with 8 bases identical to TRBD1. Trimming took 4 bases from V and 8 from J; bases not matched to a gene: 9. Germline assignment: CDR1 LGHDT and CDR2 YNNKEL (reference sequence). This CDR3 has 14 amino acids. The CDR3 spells CASSPGQGWQGYTF. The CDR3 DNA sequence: TGTGCCAGCAGCCCCGGACAGGGATGGCAGGGCTACACCTTC.

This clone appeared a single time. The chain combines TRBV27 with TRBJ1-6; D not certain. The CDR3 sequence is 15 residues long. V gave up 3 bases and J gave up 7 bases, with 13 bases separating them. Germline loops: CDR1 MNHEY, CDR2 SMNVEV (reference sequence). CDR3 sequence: CASSFTAYGNSPLHF. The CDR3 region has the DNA TGTGCCAGCAGTTTCACGGCTTATGGCAATTCACCCCTCCACTTT.

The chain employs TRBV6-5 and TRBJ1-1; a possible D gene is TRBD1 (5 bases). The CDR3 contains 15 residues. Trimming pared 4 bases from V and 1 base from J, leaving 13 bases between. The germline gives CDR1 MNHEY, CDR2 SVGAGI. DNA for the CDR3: TGTGCCAGCAGTTCGGGGGGGACCGCGAACACTGAAGCTTTCTTT. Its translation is CASSSGGTANTEAFF.

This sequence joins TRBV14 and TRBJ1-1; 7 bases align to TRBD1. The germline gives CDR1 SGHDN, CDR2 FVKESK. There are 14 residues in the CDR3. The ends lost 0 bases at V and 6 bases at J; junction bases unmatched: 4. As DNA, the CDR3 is TGTGCCAGCAGCCAAGAAAGGGGGCGAGCTGAAGCTTTCTTT. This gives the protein CASSQERGRAEAFF.

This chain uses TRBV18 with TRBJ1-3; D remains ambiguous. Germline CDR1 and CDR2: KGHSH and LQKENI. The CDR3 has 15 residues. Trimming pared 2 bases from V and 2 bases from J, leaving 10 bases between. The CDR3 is CASSPNNSPGNTIYF. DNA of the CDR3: TGTGCCAGCTCACCAAACAATTCCCCTGGAAACACCATATATTTT.

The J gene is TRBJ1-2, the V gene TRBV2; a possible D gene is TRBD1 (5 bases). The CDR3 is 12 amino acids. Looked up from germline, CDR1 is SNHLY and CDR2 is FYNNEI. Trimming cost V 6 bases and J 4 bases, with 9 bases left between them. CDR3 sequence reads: CASSWDGYGYTF. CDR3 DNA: TGTGCCAGCAGCTGGGACGGCTATGGCTACACCTTC. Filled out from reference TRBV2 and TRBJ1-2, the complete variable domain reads EPEVTQTPSHQVTQMGQEVILRCVPISNHLYFYWYRQILGQKVEFLVSFYNNEISEKSEIFDDQFSVERPDGSNFTLKIRSTKLEDSAMYFCASSWDGYGYTFGSGTRLTVV.

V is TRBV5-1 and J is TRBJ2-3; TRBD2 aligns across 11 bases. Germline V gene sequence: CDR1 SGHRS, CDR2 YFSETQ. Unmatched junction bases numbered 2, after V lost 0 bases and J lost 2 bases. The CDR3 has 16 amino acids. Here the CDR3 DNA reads TGCGCCAGCAGCTTGGGACTAGCGGGGACCACAGATACGCAGTATTTT. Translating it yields CASSLGLAGTTDTQYF.